This T cell receptor (beta chain) was sequenced during a study of STAT5B mutations in CD4+ large granular lymphocyte leukemia. Healthy controls were blood donor buffy coats. V was clipped by 3 bases and J by 7 bases; unmatched bases: 4. CDR3 size: 15 residues. CDR1 and CDR2 from the germline V gene are SNHLY and FYNNEI. TCRdb's copy holds only in-frame clones and misses some; the assay was immunoSEQ multiplex PCR. The repertoire holds about 30,000 clones, with around four fifths as singletons. The sequencing input was CD4+ T cells from blood buffy coats. This TCR was recovered from a human donor in good health. This rearrangement joins TRBV2 to TRBJ2-2, with 11 bases that match TRBD2. The CDR3 region has the DNA TGTGCCAGCAGTGAGCTAGCGGGGGGTGTCGGGGAGCTGTTTTTT. It encodes CASSELAGGVGELFF.